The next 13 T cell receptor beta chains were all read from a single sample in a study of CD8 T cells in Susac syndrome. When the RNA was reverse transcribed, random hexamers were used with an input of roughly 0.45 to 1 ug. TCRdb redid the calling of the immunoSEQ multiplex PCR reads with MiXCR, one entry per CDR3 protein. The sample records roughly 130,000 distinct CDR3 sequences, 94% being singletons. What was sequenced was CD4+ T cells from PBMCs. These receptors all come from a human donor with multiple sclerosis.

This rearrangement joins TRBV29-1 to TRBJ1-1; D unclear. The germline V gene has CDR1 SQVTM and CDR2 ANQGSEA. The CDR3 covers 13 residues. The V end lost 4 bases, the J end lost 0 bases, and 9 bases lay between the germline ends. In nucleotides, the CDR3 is TGCAGCGTTGCGGGGTACCTGAACACTGAAGCTTTCTTT. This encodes CSVAGYLNTEAFF.

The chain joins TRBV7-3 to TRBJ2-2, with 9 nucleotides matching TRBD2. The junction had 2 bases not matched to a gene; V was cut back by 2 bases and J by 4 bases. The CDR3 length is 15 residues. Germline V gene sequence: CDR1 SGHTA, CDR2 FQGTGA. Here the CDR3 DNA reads TGTGCCAGCAGCTTAGCGGGGGGGGCCACCGGGGAGCTGTTTTTT. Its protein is CASSLAGGATGELFF.

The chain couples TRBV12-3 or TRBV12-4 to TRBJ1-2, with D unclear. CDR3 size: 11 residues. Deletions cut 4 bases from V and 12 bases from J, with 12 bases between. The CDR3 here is CASSSEGLDTF. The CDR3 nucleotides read TGTGCCAGCAGTTCAGAGGGATTGGACACCTTC.

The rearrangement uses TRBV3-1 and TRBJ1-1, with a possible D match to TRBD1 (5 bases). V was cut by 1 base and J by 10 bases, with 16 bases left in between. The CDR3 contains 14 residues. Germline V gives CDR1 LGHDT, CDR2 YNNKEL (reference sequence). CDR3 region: CASSQVSGASGAFF. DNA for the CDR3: TGTGCCAGCAGCCAAGTGAGCGGGGCTTCAGGAGCTTTCTTT.

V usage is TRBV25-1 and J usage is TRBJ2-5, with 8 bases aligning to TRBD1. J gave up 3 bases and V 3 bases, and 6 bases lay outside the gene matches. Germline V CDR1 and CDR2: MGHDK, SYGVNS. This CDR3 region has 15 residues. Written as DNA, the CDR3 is TGTGCCAGCAGTGATCCCGGACAGGGAAAAGAGACCCAGTACTTC. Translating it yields CASSDPGQGKETQYF.

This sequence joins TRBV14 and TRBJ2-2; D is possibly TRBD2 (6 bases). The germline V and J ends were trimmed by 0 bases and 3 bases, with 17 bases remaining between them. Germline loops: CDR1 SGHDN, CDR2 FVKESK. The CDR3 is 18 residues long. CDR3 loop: CASSQEVEGGKDTGELFF. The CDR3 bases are TGTGCCAGCAGCCAAGAAGTAGAGGGCGGGAAGGACACCGGGGAGCTGTTTTTT. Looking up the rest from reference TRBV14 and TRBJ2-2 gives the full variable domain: EAGVTQFPSHSVIEKGQTVTLRCDPISGHDNLYWYRRVMGKEIKFLLHFVKESKQDESGMPNNRFLAERTGGTYSTLKVQPAELEDSGVYFCASSQEVEGGKDTGELFFGEGSRLTVL.

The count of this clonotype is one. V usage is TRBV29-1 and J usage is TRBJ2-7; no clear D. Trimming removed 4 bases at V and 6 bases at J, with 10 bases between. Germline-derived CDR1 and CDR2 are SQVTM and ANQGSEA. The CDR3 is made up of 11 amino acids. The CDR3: CSVAFTREQYF. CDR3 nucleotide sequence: TGCAGCGTTGCCTTTACTCGCGAGCAGTACTTC.

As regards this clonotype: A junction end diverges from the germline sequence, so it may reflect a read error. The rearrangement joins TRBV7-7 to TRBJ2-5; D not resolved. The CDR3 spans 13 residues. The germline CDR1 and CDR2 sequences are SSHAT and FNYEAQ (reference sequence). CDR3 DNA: TGTGCTAGCAGCCCGCGCAATGCGGAGACCCAGTACTTC. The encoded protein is CASSPRNAETQYF.

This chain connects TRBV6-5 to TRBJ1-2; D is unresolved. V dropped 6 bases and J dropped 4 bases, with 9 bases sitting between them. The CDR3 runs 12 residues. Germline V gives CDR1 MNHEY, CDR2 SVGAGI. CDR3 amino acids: CASSGVAYGYTF. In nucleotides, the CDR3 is TGTGCCAGCAGCGGGGTAGCCTATGGCTACACCTTC.

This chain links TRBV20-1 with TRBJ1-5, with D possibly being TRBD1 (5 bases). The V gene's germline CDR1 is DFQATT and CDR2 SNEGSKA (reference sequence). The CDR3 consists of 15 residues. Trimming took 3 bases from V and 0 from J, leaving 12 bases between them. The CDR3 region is CSASRGVYSNQPQHF. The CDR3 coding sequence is TGCAGTGCTAGTAGGGGAGTCTATAGCAATCAGCCCCAGCATTTT.

CDR3 protein: CASSHAGAGKNTEAFF. The DNA of the CDR3 is TGTGCCAGCAGCCACGCTGGCGCAGGGAAGAACACTGAAGCTTTCTTT. The V call is TRBV3-1, the J call TRBJ1-1, with D maybe TRBD1 (5 bases). Germline loops: CDR1 LGHDT, CDR2 YNNKEL (reference sequence). The V and J ends lost 3 bases and 1 base respectively, with 15 bases between them. This CDR3 comprises 16 residues.

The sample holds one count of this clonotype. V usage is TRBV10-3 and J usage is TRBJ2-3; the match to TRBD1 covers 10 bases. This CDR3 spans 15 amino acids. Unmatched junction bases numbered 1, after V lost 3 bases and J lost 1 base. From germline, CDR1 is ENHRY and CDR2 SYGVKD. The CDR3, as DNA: TGTGCCATCAGTGAAGGGACAGGGGGCACAGATACGCAGTATTTT. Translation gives CAISEGTGGTDTQYF.

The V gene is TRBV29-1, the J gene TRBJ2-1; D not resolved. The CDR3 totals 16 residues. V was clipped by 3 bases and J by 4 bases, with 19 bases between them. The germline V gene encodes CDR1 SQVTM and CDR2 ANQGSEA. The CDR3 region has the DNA TGCAGCGTTGAGGAAGGTGGTAGCTTCCGTTACAATGAGCAGTTCTTC. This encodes CSVEEGGSFRYNEQFF.